This record covers a single TCR beta chain. What it recognizes is unknown. These data originate in a study of T-cell reconstitution after alpha-beta-depleted transplantation in children. Findings and caveats of the study: At day 60, the high TCRbeta diversity found in some patients originated from recipient T cells and thymic progenitors that had survived. As was reported, about two months after transplant, alpha-beta T cells came from several hundred expanded graft clones. T-cell numbers and diversity, one year after transplant, stemmed largely from T cells that were newly produced.

Preparation of the TCRbeta library was carried out with unique molecular identifiers. From the PCR reads, TCRdb called clonotypes with MiXCR, one entry per CDR3 protein. The data hold 780,000 or so distinct CDR3 sequences, with around 17% observed a single time. Germline V lookup: CDR1 KGHDR, CDR2 SFDVKD. The CDR3 is 15 amino acids. The ends were cut back, 5 bases at V and 4 bases at J, with 16 bases in the middle. The V and J genes are TRBV24-1 and TRBJ1-2; D is uncertain. The TCR originated in a male patient under 18 who had a stem cell transplant for acute lymphoblastic leukemia, so the T cells may come from the graft donor. The specimen was PBMCs, mostly from graft donor cells, collected 360 days after TCRalphabeta/CD19-depleted stem cell transplant. The CDR3 nucleotides are TGTGCCACCAGTGTGATCGATAGGGTGCTCTATGGCTACACCTTC. Amino acids: CATSVIDRVLYGYTF.